This T cell receptor (beta chain) appears in the sequencing data of a study of blood T cells in healthy people across ages. This CDR3 has 11 residues. Trimming cost V 6 bases and J 3 bases, with 6 bases left between them. Germline lookup yields CDR1 SQVTM and CDR2 ANQGSEA. For the second PCR, which ran for about 7 to 11 cycles, a sample-barcoded 5' primer and a J-beta primer mix were used. TCRdb recomputed calls from the 5' RACE reads with MiXCR, one row per CDR3 protein. The top ten hold less than 5% of the sample, which has about 1.5 million distinct CDR3 sequences, less than 45% seen once. The receptor comes from a woman between 18 and 30 years old in good health. V usage is TRBV29-1 and J usage is TRBJ2-1; D is ambiguous. What was sequenced was blood. CDR3 nucleotide sequence: TGCAGCGTGCGAGTCTACAATGAGCAGTTCTTC. This sequence encodes CSVRVYNEQFF.